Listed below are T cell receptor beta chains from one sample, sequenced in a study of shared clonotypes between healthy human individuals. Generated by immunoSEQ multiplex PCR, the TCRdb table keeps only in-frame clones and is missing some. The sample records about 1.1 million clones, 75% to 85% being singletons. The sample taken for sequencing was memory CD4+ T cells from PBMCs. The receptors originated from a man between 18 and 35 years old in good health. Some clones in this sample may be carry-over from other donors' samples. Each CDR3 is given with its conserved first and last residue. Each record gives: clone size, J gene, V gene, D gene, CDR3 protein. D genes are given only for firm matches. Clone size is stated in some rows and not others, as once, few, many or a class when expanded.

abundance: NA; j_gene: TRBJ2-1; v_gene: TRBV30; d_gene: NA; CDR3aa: CAWSVDQGYNEQFF
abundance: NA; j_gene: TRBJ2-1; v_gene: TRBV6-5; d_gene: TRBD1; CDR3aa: CASSLQGASYNEQFF
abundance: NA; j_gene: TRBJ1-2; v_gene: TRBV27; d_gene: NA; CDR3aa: CASSPWGANGYTF
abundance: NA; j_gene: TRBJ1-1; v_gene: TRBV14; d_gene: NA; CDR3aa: CASSPRTANTEAFF
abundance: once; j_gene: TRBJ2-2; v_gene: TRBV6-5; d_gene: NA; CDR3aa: CASSYSESGELFF
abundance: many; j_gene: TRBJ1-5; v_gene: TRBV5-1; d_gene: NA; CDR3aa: CASSLYSGNQPQHF
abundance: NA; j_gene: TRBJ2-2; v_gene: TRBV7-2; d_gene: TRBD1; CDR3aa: CASSLRDRGPHNTGELFF
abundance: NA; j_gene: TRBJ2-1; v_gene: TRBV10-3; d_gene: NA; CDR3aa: CAIRGGPDNEQFF
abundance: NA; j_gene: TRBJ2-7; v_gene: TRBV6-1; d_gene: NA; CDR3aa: CASSEYKAGMSEQYF
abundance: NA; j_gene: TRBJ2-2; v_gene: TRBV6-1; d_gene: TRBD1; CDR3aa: CASNRDRRSTGELFF
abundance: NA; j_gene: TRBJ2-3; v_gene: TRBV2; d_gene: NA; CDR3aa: CASSATGTDTQYF
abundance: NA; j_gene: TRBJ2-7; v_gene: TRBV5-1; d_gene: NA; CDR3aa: CASSLYDEQYF
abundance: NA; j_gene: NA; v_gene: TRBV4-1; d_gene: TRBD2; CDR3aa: CASSHPKGGTSGAYEQYF
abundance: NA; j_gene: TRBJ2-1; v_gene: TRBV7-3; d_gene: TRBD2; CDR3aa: CASSPKKLGLAGLDNEQFF
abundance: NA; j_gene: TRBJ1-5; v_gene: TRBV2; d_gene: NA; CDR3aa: CASMGMGDQPQHF
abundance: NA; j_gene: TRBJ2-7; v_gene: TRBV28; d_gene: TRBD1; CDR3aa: CASSSAQGATYEQYF
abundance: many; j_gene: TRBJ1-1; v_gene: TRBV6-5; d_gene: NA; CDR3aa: CASSLESNTEAFF
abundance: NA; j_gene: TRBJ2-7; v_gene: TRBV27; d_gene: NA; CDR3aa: CASSSRRKEKEQYF
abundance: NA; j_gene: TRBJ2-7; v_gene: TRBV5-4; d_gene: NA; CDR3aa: CASSRSGTATYEQYF
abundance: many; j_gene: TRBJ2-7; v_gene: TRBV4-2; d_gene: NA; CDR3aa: CASSRGGGGSWPYEQYF
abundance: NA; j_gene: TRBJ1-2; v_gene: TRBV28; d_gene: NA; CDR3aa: CASSPGAGYGYTF
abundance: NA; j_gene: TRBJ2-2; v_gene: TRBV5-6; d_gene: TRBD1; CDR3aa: CASSLRGHTGELFF
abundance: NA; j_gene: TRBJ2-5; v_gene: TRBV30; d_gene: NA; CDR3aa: CAWSSFRDSYTQETQYF
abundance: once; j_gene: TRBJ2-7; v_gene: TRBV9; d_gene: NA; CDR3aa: CASSATTGFGYEQYF
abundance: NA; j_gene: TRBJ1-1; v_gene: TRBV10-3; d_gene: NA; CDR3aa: CAIREQGWNTEAFF
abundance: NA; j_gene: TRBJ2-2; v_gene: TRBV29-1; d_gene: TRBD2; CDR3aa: CSVGQSGSRTGELFF
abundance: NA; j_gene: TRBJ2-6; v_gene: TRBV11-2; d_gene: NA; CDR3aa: CASSHPGSSGANVLTF
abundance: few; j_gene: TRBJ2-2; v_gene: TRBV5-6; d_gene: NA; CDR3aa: CASSLRGNTGELFF
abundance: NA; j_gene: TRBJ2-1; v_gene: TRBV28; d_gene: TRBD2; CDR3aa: CASRSVLAVSYNEQFF
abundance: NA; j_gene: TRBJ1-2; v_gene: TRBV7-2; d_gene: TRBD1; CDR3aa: CASSSGGSRANGYTF
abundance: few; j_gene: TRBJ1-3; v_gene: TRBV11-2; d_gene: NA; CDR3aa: CASSPWTAGNTIYF
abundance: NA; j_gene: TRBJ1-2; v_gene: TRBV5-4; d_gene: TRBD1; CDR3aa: CASSQGGGQGAPRNYGYTF
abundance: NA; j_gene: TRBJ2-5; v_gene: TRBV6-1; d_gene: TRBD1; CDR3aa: CASRGPRDRAETQYF
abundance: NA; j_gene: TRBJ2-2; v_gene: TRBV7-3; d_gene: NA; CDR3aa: CASSLMAPLNTGELFF
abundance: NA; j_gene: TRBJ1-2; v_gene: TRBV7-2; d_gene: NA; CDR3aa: CASSSQFLRADGYTF
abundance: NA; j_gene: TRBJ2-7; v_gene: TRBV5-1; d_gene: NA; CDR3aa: CASSLTGFGTMHEQYF
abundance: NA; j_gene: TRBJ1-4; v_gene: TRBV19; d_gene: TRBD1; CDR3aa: CASSTNRDRGEKLFF
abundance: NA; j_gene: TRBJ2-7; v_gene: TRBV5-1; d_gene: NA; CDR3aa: CASSLAIPSTHEQYF
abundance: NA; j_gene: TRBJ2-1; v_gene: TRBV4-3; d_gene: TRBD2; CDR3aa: CASSQAGTSGRGEQFF
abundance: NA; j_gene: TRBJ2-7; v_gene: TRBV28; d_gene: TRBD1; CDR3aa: CARADREKHEQYF
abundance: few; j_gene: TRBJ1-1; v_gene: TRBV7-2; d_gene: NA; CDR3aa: CASSSTGHPNTEAFF
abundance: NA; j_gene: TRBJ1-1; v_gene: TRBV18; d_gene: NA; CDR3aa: CASSPTRTEAFF
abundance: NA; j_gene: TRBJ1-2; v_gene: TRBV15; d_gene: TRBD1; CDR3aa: CATSGLGQGSGYTF
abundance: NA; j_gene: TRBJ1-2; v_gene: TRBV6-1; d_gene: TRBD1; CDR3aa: CALKPTGVYGYTF
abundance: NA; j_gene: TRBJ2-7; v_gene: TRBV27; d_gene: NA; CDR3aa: CASSSRPGADEQYF
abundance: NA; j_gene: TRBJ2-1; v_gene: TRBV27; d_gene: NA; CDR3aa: CASSLTGAAQFF
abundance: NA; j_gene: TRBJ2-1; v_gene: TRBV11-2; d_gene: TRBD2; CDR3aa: CASSLSLAEGLNEQFF
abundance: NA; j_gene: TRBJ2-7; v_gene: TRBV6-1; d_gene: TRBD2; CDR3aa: CASRVGVRAGAVQYF
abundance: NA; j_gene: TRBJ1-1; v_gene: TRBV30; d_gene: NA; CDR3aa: CAWSTGRWKEAFF
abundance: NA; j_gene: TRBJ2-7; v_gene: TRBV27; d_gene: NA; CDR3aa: CASSLSVTLEQYF
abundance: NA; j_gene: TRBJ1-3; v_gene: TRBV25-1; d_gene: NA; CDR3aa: CASSESVLRESGNTIYF
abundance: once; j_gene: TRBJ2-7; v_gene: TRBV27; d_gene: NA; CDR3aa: CASSLSARSYEQYF
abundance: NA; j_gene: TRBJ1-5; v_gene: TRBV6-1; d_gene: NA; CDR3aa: CASSAETIQPQHF
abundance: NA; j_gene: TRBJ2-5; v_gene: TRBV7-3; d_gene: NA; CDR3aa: CASSRGTTETQYF
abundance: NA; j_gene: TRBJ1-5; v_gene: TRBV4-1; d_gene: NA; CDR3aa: CASSQDWRASGSGGQPQHF
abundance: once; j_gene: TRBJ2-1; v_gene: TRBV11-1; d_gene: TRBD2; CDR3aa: CASSLRGDEQFF
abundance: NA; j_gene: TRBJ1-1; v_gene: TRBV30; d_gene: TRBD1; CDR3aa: CAGATGKDTEAFF
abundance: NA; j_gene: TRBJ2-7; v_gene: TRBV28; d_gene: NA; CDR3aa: CASRLGGETYEQYF
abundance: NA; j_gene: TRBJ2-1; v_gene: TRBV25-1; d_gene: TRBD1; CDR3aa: CASSEGQGYNEQFF